This TCR beta chain was recovered during a study of cytomegalovirus exposure and HLA in healthy donors. The overall study: The roughly 130 validation repertoires used the same platform as the approximately 700 first-cohort repertoires, a later analysis reported. Findings of the study overall: Across donors, most TCRs were seen rarely, yet some public ones were widespread. Under in vitro conditions, a few CMV-associated chains were confirmed as specific for CMV antigens. The classifier reportedly diagnosed cytomegalovirus status with high specificity and sensitivity.

Sequencing used immunoSEQ multiplex PCR; TCRdb keeps in-frame clones, though not all of them. The sample carries some 200,000 clones, around 84% recorded once. This CDR3 is built from 13 residues. V lost 3 bases and J 4 bases, leaving 7 bases between the germline ends. CDR1 SGHVS and CDR2 FNYEAQ come from the germline V gene. About this clone itself: No antigen is known for it.

This sequence originates from a young woman in good health and CMV-seropositive. This sequence joins TRBV7-6 and TRBJ1-5; a possible D gene is TRBD1 (5 bases). Sample: PBMCs. The CDR3 DNA reads as TGTGCCAGCAGCTTGGGACTAAATCAGCCCCAGCATTTT. Protein: CASSLGLNQPQHF.